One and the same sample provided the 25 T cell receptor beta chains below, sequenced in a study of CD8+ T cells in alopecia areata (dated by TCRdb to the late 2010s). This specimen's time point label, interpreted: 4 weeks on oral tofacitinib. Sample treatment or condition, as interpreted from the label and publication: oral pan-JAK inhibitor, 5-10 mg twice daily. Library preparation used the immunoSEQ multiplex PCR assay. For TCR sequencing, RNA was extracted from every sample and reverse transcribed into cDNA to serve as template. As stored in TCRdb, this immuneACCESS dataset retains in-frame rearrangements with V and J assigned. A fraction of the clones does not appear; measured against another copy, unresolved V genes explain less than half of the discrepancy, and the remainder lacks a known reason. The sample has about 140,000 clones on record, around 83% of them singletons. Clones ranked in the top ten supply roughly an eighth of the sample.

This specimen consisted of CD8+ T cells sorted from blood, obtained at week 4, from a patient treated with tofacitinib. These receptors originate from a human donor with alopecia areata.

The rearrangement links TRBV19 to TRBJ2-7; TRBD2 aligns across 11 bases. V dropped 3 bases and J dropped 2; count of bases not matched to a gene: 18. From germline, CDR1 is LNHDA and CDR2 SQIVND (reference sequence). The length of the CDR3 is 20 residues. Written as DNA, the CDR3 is TGTGCCAGTAGTATTCGTGTAGCGTTTAGCGGGACTAGCGGAGCCTACGAGCAGTACTTC. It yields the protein CASSIRVAFSGTSGAYEQYF. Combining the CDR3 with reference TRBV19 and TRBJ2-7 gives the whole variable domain DGGITQSPKYLFRKEGQNVTLSCEQNLNHDAMYWYRQDPGQGLRLIYYSQIVNDFQKGDIAEGYSVSREKKESFPLTVTSAQKNPTAFYLCASSIRVAFSGTSGAYEQYFGPGTRLTVT.

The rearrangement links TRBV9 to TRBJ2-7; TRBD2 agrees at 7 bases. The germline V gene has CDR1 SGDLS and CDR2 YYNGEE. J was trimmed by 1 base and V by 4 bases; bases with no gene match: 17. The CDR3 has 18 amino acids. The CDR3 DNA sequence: TGTGCCAGCAGCTATGGGTTCAGTGGCGGGAGCTTTTCCTACGAGCAGTACTTC. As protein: CASSYGFSGGSFSYEQYF.

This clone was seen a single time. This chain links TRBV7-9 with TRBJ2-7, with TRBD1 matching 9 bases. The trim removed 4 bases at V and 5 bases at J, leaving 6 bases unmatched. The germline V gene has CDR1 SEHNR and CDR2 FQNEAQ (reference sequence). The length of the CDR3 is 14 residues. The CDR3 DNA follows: TGTGCCAGCAGCTGGGGACAGGGCGGGAACGAGCAGTACTTC. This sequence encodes CASSWGQGGNEQYF.

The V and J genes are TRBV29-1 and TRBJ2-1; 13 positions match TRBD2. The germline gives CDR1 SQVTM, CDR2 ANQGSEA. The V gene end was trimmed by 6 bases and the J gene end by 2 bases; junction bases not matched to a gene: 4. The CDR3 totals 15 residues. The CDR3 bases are TGCAGCGTCCTGACTAGCGGGGGGACCTACAATGAGCAGTTCTTC. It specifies CSVLTSGGTYNEQFF.

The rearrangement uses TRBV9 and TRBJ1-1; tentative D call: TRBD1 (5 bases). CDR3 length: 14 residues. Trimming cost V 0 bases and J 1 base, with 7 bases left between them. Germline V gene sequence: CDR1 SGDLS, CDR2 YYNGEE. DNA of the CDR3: TGTGCCAGCAGCGTAGTGGACAAGAACACTGAAGCTTTCTTT. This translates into CASSVVDKNTEAFF.

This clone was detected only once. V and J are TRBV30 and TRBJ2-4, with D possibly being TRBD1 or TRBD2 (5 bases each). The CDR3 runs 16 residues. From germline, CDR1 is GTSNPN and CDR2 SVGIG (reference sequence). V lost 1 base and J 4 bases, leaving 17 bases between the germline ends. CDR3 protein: CAWSGYSRDGKNIQYF. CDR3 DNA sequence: TGTGCCTGGAGTGGATACTCCCGGGACGGGAAAAACATTCAGTACTTC.

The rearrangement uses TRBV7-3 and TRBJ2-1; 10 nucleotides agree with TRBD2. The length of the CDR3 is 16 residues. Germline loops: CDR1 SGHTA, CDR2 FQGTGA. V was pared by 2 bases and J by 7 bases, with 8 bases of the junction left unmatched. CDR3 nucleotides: TGTGCCAGCAGCTTAGGGGGACTAGCGTTCGGGAATGAGCAGTTCTTC. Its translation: CASSLGGLAFGNEQFF.

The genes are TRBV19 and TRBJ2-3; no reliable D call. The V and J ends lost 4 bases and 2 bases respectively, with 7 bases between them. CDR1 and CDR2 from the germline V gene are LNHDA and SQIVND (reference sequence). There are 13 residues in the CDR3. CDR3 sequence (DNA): TGTGCCAGTAGTAGCTATTCCACAGATACGCAGTATTTT. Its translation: CASSSYSTDTQYF.

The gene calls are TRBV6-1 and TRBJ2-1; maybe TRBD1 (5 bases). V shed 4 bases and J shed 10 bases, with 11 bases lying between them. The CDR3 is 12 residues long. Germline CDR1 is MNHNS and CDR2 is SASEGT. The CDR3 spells CASSGRSGEQFF. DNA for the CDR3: TGTGCCAGCAGTGGTCGATCAGGGGAGCAGTTCTTC.

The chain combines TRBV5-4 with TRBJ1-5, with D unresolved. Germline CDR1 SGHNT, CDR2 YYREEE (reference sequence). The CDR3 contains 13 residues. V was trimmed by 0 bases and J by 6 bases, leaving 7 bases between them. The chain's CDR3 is CASSLGPSQPQHF. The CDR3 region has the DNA TGTGCCAGCAGCTTGGGACCCTCTCAGCCCCAGCATTTT.

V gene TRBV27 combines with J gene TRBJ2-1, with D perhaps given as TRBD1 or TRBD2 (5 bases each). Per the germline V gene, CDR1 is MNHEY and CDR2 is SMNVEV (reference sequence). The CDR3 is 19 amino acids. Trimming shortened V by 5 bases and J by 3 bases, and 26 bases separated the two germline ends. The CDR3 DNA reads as TGTGCCAGCAGTCCCAAGGCCTCGCTAACACCGGGACGCTACAATGAGCAGTTCTTC. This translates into CASSPKASLTPGRYNEQFF.

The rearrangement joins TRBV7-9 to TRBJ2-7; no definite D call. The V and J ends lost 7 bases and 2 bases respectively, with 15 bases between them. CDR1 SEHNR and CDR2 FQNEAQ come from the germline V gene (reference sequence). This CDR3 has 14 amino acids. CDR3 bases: TGTGCCAGCAATGGAGCCCGGACCCCCTACGAGCAGTACTTC. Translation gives CASNGARTPYEQYF.

CDR3 bases: TGCAGCGTTGAAAAGGACAGGGGGCGCGGACCTGGCTACACCTTC. Its translation is CSVEKDRGRGPGYTF. J is TRBJ1-2 and V is TRBV29-1; 11 positions agree with TRBD1. V shed 2 bases, J shed 7 bases, and the junction held 9 bases outside the gene matches. The germline CDR1 and CDR2 sequences are SQVTM and ANQGSEA. CDR3 length equals 15 residues.

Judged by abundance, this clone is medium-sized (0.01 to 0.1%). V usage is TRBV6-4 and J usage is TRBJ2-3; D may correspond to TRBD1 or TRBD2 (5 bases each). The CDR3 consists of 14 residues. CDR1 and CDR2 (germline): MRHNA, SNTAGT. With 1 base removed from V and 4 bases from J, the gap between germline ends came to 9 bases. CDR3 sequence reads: CASSDFRGADTQYF. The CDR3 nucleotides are TGTGCCAGCAGTGACTTTAGGGGAGCAGATACGCAGTATTTT.

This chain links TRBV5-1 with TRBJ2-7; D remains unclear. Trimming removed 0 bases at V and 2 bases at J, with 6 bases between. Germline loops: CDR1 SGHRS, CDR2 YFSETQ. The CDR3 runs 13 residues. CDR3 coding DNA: TGCGCCAGCAGCTTGGTAGGCACCTACGAGCAGTACTTC. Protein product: CASSLVGTYEQYF.

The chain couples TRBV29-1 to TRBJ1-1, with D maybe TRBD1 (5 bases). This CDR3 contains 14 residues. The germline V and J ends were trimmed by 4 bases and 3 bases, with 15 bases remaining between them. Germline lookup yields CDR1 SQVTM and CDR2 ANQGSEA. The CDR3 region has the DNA TGCAGCGTTGCGGCCGCGAGGGGACACACTGAAGCTTTCTTT. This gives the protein CSVAAARGHTEAFF.

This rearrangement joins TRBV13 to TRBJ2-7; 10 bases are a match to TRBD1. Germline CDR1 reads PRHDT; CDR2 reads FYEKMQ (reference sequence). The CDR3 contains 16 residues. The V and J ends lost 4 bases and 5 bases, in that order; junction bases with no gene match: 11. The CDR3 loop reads CASSSRNWTGGHEQYF. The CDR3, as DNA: TGTGCCAGCAGCTCGAGGAACTGGACAGGGGGTCACGAGCAGTACTTC.

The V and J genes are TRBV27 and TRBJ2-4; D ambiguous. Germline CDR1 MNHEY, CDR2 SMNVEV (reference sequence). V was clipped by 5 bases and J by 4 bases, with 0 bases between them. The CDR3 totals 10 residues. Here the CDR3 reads CASSKNIQYF. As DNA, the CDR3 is TGTGCCAGCAGTAAAAACATTCAGTACTTC.

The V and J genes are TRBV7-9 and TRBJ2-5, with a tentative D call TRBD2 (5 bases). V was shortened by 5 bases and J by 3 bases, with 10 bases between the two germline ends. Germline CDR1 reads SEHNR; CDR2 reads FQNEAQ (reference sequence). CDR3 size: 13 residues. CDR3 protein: CASSEDGKETQYF. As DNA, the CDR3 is TGTGCCAGCAGCGAGGACGGGAAAGAGACCCAGTACTTC.

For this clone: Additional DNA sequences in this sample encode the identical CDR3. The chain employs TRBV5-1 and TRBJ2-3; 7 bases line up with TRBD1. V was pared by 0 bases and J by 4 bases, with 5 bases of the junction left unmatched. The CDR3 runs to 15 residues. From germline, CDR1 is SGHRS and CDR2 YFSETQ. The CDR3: CASSLAQGRSDTQYF. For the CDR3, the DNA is TGCGCCAGCAGCTTGGCACAGGGGAGATCAGATACGCAGTATTTT.

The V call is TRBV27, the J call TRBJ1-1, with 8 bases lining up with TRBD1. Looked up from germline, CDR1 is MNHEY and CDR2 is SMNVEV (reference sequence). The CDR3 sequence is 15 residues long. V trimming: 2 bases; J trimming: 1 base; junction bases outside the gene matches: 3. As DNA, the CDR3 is TGTGCCAGCAGTTTAAGAGGGACAGGGAACACTGAAGCTTTCTTT. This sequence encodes CASSLRGTGNTEAFF.

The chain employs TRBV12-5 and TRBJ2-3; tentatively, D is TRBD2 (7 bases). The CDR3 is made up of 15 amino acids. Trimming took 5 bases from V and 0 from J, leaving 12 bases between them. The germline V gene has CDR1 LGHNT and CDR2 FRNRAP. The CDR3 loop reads CASGLGGASTDTQYF. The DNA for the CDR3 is TGTGCTAGTGGTCTGGGGGGGGCTAGCACAGATACGCAGTATTTT.

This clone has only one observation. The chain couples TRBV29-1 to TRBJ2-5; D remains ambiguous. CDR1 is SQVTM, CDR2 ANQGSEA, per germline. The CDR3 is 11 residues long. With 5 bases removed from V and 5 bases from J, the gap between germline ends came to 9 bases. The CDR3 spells CSVTGRETQYF. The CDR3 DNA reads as TGCAGCGTTACGGGCCGCGAGACCCAGTACTTC.

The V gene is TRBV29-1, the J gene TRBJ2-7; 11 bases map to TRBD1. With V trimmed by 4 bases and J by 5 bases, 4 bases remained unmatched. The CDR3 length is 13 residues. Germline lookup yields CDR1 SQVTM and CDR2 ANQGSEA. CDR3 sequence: CSVVWTGGHEQYF. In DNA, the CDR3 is TGCAGCGTTGTATGGACAGGGGGCCACGAGCAGTACTTC.

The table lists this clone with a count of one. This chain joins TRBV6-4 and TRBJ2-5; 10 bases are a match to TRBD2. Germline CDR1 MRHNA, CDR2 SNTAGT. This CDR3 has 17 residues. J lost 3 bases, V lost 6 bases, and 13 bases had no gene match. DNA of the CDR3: TGTGCCAGCAGCGGAGGGGTAGTGCTAGCGGGAGAAGAGACCCAGTACTTC. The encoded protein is CASSGGVVLAGEETQYF.